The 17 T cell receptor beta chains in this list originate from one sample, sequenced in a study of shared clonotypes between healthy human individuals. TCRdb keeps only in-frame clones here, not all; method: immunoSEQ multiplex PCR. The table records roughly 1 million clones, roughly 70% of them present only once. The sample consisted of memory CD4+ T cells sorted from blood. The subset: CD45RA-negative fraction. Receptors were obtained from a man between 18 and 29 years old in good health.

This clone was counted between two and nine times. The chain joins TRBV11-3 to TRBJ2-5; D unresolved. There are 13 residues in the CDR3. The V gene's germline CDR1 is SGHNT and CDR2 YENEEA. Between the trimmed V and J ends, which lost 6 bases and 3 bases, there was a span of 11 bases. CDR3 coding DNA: TGTGCCAGCAGGAAGGATGGGGAAGAGACCCAGTACTTC. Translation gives CASRKDGEETQYF.

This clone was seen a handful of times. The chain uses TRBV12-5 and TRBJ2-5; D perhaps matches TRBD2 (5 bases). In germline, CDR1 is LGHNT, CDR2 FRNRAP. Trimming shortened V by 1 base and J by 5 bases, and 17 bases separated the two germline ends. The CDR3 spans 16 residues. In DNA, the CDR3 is TGTGCTAGTGGTTTGGAGAAAGGGAAGGGCGGGGAGACCCAGTACTTC. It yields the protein CASGLEKGKGGETQYF.

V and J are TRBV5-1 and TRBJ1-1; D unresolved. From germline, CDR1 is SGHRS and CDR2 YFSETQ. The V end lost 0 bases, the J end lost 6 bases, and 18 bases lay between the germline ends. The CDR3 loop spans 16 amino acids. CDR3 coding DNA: TGCGCCAGCAGCTTGGGGTCGAGTACTATTGGGGCTGAAGCTTTCTTT. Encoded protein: CASSLGSSTIGAEAFF.

CDR3 in amino acids: CAWSGKGHIRGEQFF. The CDR3 DNA reads as TGTGCCTGGAGTGGGAAGGGACACATCAGGGGTGAGCAGTTCTTC. V and J are TRBV30 and TRBJ2-1; tentative D call: TRBD1 (6 bases). Trimming pared 1 base from V and 9 bases from J, leaving 19 bases between. The CDR3 runs 15 residues. From germline, CDR1 is GTSNPN and CDR2 SVGIG (reference sequence).

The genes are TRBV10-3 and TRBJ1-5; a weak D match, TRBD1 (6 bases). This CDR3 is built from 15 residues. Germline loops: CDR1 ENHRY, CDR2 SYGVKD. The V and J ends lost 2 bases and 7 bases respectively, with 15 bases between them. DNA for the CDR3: TGTGCCATCAGTGAGAGTGGGGGCGCGGGCCAGCCCCAGCATTTT. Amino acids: CAISESGGAGQPQHF.

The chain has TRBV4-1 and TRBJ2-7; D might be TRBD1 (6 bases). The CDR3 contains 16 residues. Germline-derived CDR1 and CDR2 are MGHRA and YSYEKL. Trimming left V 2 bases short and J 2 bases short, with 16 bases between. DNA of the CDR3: TGCGCCAGCAGCCAAACGACAGGCCCCAAGCCCTACGAGCAGTACTTC. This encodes CASSQTTGPKPYEQYF.

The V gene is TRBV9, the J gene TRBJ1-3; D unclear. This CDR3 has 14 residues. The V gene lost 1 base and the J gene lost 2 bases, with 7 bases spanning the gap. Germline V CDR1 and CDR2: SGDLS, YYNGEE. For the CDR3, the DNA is TGTGCCAGCAGCGTAAGTCTAACTGGAAACACCATATATTTT. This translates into CASSVSLTGNTIYF.

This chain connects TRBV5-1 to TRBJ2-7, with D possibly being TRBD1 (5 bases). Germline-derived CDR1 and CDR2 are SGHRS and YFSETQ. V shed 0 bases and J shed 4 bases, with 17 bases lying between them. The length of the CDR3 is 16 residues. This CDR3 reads CASSLASGRVGYEQYF. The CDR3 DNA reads TGCGCCAGCAGCTTGGCCTCTGGCAGGGTCGGTTACGAGCAGTACTTC.

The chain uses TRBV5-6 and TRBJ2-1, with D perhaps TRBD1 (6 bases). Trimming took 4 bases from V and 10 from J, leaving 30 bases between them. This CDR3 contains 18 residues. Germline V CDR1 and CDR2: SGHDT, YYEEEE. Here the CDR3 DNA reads TGTGCCAGCAGCCGCGTTGGGGGCCGGAGAGAAGGGCTTGAGGAGCAGTTCTTC. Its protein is CASSRVGGRREGLEEQFF.

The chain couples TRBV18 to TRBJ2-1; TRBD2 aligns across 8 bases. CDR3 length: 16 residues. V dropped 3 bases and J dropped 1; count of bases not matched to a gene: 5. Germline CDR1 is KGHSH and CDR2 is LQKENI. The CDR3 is CASSPLAGTSYNEQFF. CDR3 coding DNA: TGTGCCAGCTCACCCTTAGCGGGGACGTCCTACAATGAGCAGTTCTTC.

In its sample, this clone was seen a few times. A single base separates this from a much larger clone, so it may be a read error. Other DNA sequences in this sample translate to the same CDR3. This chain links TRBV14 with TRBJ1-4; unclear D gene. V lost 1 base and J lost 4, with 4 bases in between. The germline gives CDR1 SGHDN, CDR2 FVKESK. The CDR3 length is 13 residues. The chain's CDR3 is CASSQGVNEKLFF. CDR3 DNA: TGTGCCAGCAGCCAAGGGGTTAATGAAAAACTGTTTTTT.

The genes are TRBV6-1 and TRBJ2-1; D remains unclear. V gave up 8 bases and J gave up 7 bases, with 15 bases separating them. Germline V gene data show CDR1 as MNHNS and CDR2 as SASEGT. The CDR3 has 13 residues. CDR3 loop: CASSISISNEQFF. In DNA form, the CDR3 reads TGTGCCAGCTCGATTTCCATTTCTAATGAGCAGTTCTTC.

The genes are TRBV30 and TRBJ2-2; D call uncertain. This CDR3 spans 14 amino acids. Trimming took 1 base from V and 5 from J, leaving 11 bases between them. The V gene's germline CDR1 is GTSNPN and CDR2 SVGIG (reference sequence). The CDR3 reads CAWSASLGTGELFF. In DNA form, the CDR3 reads TGTGCCTGGAGTGCGAGTTTGGGTACCGGGGAGCTGTTTTTT.

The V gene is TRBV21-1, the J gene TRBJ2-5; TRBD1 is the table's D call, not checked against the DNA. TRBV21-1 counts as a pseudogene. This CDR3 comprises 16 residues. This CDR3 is CASSKKKDRGRETQYF. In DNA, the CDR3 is TGTGCCAGCAGCAAAAAAAAGGACAGGGGGAGGGAGACCCAGTACTTC.

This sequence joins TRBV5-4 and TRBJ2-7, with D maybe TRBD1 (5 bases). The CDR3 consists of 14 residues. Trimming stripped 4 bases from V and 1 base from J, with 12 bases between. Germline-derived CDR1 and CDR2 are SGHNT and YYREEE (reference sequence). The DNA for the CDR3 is TGTGCCAGCAGCCACCCAGGGAATTCCTACGAGCAGTACTTC. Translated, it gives CASSHPGNSYEQYF. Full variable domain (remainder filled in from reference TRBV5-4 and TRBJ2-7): ETGVTQSPTHLIKTRGQQVTLRCSSQSGHNTVSWYQQALGQGPQFIFQYYREEENGRGNFPPRFSGLQFPNYSSELNVNALELDDSALYLCASSHPGNSYEQYFGPGTRLTVT.

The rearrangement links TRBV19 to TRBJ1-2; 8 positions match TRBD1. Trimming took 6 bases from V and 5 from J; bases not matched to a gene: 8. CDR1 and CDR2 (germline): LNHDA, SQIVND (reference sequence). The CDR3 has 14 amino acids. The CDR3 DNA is TGTGCCAGTAGACTTGTACAGGGGGGTTATGGCTACACCTTC. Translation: CASRLVQGGYGYTF.

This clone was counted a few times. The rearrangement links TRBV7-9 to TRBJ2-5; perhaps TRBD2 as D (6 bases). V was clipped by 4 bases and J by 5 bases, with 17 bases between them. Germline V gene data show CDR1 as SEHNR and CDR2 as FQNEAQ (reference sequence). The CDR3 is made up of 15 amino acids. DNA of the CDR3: TGTGCCAGCAGCTCCAGACTAGTGTCTAGGGAGACCCAGTACTTC. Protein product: CASSSRLVSRETQYF.